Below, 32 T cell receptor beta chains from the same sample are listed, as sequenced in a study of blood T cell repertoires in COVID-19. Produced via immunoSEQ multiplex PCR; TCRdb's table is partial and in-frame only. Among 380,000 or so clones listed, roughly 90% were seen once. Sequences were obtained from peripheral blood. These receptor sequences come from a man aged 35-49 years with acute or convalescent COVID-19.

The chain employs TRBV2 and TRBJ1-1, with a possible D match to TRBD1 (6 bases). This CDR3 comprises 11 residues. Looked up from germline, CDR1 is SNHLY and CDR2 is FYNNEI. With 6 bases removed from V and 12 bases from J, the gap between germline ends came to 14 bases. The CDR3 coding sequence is TGTGCCAGCAGAACACAGGGTTCGACTTTCTTT. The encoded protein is CASRTQGSTFF.

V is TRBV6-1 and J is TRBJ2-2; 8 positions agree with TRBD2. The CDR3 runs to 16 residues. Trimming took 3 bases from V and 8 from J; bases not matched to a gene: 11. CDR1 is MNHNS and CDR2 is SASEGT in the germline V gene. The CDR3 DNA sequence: TGTGCCAGCAGTGACATAGCGGGAAGGAGAGGAGGGGAGCTGTTTTTT. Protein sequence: CASSDIAGRRGGELFF.

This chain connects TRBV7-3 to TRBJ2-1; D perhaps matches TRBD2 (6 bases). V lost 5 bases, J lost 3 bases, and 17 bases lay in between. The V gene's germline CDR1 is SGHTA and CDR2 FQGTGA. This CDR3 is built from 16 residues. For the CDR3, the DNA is TGTGCCAGCAGCGCCCAGGGCCGGGGGTACTACAATGAGCAGTTCTTC. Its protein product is CASSAQGRGYYNEQFF.

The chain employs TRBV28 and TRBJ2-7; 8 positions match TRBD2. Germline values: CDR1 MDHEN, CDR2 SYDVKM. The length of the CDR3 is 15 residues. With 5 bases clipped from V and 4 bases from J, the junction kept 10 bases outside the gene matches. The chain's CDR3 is CASSATSGDHYEQYF. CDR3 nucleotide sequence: TGTGCCAGCAGTGCAACTAGCGGCGATCATTACGAGCAGTACTTC.

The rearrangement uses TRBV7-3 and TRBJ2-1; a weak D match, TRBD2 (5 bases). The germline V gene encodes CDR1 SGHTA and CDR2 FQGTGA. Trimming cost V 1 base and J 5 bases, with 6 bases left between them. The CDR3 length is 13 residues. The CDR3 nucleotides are TGTGCCAGCAGCTTAAGCGGGCACAATGAGCAGTTCTTC. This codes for CASSLSGHNEQFF.

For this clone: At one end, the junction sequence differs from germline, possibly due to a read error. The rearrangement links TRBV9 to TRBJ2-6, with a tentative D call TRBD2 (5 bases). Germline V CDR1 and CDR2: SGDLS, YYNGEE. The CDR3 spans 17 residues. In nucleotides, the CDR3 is TGTGCCAGCAGCCCCTCGGGCCGCTTCTCCGGGGTCAACGTCCTGACTTTC. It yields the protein CASSPSGRFSGVNVLTF.

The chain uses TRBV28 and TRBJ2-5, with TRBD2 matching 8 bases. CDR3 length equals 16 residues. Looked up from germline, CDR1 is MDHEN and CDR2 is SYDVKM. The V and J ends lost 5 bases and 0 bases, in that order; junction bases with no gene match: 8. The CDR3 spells CASSPHSGAYQETQYF. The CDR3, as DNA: TGTGCCAGCAGTCCTCATAGCGGGGCGTACCAAGAGACCCAGTACTTC. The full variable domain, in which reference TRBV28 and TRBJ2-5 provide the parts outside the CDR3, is DVKVTQSSRYLVKRTGEKVFLECVQDMDHENMFWYRQDPGLGLRLIYFSYDVKMKEKGDIPEGYSVSREKKERFSLILESASTNQTSMYLCASSPHSGAYQETQYFGPGTRLLVL.

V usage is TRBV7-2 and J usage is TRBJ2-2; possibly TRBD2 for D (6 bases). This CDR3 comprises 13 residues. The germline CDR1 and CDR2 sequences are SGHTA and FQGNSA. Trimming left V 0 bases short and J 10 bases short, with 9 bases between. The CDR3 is CASSLAGGVELFF. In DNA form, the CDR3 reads TGTGCCAGCAGCTTAGCGGGGGGAGTGGAGCTGTTTTTT.

The CDR3 DNA is TGTGCCAGTCAGAGGGGGCCGAACACCGGGGAGCTGTTTTTT. Encoded protein: CASQRGPNTGELFF. The rearrangement uses TRBV7-3 and TRBJ2-2; TRBD1 agrees at 7 bases. Trimming cost V 9 bases and J 0 bases; bases outside gene matches: 4. In germline, CDR1 is SGHTA, CDR2 FQGTGA. The CDR3 spans 14 residues.

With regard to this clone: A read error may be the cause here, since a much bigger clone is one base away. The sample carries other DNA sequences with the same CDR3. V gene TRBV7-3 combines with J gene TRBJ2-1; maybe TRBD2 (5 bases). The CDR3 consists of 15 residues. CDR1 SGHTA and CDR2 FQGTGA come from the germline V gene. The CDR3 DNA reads TGCGCCAGCAGCAAGAGCGGAAGCTCCTACAATGAGCAGTTCTTC. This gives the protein CASSKSGSSYNEQFF. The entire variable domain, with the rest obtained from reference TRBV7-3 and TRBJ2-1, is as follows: GAGVSQTPSNKVTEKGKYVELRCDPISGHTALYWYRQSLGQGPEFLIYFQGTGAADDSGLPNDRFFAVRPEGSVSTLKIQRTERGDSAVYLCASSKSGSSYNEQFFGPGTRLTVL.

The CDR3: CATSDLDGTGNTDTQYF. The DNA of the CDR3 is TGTGCCACCAGTGATTTAGATGGGACAGGGAACACAGATACGCAGTATTTT. The chain is built from TRBV24-1 and TRBJ2-3, with 9 positions matching TRBD1. The V gene end was trimmed by 1 base and the J gene end by 2 bases; junction bases not matched to a gene: 6. CDR3 length equals 17 residues. Germline loops: CDR1 KGHDR, CDR2 SFDVKD.

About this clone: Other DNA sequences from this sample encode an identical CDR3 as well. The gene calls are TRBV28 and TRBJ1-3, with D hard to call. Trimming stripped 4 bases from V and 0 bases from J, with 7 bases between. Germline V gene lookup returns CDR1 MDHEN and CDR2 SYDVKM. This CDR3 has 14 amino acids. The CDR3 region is CASSWSSSGNTIYF. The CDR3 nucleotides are TGTGCCAGCAGTTGGTCCAGCTCTGGAAACACCATATATTTT.

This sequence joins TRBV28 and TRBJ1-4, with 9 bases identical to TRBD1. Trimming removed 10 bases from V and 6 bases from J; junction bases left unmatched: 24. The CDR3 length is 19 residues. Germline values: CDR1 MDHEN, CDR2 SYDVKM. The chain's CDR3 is CATKGQGIGFYRGDEKLFF. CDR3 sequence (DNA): TGTGCCACCAAGGGACAGGGAATCGGTTTTTATCGGGGGGATGAAAAACTGTTTTTT.

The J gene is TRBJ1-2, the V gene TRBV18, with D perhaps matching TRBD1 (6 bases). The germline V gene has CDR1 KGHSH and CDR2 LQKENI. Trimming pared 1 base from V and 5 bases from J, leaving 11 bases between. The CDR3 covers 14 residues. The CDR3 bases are TGTGCCAGCTCACCACAGGGGCAGGGGTATGGCTACACCTTC. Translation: CASSPQGQGYGYTF.

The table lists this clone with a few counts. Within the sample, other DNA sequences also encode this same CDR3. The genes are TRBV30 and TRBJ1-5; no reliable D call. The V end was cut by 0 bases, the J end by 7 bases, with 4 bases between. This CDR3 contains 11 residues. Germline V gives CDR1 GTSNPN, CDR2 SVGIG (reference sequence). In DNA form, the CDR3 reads TGTGCCTGGAGTGTCGGGCAGCCCCAGCATTTT. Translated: CAWSVGQPQHF.

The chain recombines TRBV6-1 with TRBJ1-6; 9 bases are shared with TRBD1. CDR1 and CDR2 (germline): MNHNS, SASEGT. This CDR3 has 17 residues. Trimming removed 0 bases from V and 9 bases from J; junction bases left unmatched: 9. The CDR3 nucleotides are TGTGCCAGCAGTGAAGCTTGGCGGACAGGGGAGCGTTCACCCCTCCACTTT. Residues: CASSEAWRTGERSPLHF.

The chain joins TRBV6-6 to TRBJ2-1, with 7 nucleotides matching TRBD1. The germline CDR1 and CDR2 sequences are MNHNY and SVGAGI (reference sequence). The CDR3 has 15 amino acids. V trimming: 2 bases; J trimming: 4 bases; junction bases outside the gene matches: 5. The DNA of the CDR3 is TGTGCCAGCAGTTACGCCAGGGGGTCATACAATGAGCAGTTCTTC. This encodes CASSYARGSYNEQFF.

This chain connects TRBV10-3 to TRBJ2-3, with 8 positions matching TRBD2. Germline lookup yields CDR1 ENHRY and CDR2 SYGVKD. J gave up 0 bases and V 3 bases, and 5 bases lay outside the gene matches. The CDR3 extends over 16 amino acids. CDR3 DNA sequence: TGTGCCATCAGTGACGCCGGCGGGAGGAGCACAGATACGCAGTATTTT. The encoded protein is CAISDAGGRSTDTQYF.

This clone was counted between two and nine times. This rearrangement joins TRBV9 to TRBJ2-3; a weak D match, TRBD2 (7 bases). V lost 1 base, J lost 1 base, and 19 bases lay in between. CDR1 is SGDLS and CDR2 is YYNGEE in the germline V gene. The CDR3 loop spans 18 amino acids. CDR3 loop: CASSVNFGGGARTDTQYF. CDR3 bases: TGTGCCAGCAGCGTAAATTTCGGTGGGGGGGCTCGCACAGATACGCAGTATTTT.

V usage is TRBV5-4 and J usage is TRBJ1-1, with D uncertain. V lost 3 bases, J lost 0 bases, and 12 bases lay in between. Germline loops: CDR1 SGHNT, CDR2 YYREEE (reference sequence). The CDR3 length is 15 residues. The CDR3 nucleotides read TGTGCCAGCAGCTCGAATTCTAAGATGAACACTGAAGCTTTCTTT. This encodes CASSSNSKMNTEAFF. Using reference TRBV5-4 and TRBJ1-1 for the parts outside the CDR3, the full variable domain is ETGVTQSPTHLIKTRGQQVTLRCSSQSGHNTVSWYQQALGQGPQFIFQYYREEENGRGNFPPRFSGLQFPNYSSELNVNALELDDSALYLCASSSNSKMNTEAFFGQGTRLTVV.

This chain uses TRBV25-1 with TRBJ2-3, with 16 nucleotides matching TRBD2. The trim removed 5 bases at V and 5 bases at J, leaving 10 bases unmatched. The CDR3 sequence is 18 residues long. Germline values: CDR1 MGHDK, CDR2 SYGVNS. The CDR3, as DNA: TGTGCCAGCAGTCTAGACCCGGGACTAGCGGGGGGGAAAGATACGCAGTATTTT. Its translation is CASSLDPGLAGGKDTQYF.

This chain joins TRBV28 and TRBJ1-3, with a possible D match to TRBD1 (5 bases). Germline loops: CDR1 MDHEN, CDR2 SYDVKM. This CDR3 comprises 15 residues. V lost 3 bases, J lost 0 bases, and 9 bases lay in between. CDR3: CASSLLQGSGNTIYF. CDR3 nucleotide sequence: TGTGCCAGCAGTTTGTTGCAGGGCTCTGGAAACACCATATATTTT.

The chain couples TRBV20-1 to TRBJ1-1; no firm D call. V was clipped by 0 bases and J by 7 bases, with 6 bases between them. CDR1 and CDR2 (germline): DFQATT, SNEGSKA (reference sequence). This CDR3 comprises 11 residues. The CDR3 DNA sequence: TGCAGTGCTAGAGATTCCCGTGAAGCTTTCTTT. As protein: CSARDSREAFF.

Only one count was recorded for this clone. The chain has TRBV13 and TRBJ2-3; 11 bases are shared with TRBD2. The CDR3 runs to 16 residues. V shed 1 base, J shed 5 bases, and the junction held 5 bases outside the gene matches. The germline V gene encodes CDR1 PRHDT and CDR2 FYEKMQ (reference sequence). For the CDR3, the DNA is TGTGCCAGCAGCTTAGCATTAGCGGGGGGGCGAGATACGCAGTATTTT. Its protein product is CASSLALAGGRDTQYF.

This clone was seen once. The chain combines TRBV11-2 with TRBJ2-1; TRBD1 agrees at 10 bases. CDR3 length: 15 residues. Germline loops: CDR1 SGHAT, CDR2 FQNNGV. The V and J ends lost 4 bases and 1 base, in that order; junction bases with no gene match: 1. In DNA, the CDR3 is TGTGCCAGCAGCTGGACAGGGGGGTCCTACAATGAGCAGTTCTTC. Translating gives CASSWTGGSYNEQFF.

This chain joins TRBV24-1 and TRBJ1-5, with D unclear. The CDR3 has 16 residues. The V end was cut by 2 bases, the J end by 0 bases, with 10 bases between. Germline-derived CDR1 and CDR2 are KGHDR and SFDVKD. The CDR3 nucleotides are TGTGCCACCAGTGATTACGGAGGTGGTAGCAATCAGCCCCAGCATTTT. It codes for CATSDYGGGSNQPQHF.

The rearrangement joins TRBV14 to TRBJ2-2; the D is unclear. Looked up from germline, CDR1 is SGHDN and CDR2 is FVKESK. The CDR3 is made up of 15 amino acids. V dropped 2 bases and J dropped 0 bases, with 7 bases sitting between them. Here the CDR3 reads CASSQTGSNTGELFF. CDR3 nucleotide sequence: TGTGCCAGCAGCCAAACCGGTTCGAACACCGGGGAGCTGTTTTTT.

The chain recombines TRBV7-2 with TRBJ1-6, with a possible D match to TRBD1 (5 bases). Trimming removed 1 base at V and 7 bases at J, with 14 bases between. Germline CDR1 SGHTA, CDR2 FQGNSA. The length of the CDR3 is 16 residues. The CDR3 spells CASSLGQFNFNSPLHF. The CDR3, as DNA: TGTGCCAGCAGCTTAGGACAGTTCAATTTCAATTCACCCCTCCACTTT. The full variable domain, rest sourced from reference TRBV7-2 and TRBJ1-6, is GAGVSQSPSNKVTEKGKDVELRCDPISGHTALYWYRQSLGQGLEFLIYFQGNSAPDKSGLPSDRFSAERTGGSVSTLTIQRTQQEDSAVYLCASSLGQFNFNSPLHFGNGTRLTVT.

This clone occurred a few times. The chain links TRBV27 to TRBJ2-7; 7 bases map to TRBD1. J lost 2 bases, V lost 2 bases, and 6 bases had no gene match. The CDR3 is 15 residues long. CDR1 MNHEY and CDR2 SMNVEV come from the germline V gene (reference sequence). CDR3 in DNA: TGTGCCAGCAGTTTACACCTAGGGACAGCCTACGAGCAGTACTTC. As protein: CASSLHLGTAYEQYF.

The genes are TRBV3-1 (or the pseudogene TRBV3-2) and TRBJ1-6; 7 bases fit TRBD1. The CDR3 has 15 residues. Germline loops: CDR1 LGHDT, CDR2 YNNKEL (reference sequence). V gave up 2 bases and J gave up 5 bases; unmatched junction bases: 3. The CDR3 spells CASSQSTGHNSPLHF. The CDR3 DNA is TGTGCCAGCAGCCAATCGACAGGGCATAATTCACCCCTCCACTTT.

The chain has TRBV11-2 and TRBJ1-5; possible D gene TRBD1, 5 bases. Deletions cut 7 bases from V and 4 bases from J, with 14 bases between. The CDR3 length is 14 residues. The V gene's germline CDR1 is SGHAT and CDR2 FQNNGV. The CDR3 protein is CASKPNRLNQPQHF. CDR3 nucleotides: TGTGCCAGCAAACCGAACAGGTTAAATCAGCCCCAGCATTTT.

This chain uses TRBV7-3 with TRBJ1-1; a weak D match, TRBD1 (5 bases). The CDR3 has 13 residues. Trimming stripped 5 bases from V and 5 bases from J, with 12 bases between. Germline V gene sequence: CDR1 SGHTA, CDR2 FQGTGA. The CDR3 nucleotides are TGTGCCAGCAGCAAAAGTCGGGGGACTGAAGCTTTCTTT. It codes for CASSKSRGTEAFF.